The clone carrying this T cell receptor beta chain showed up just a few times. Its antigen is unidentified. These data are taken from a study of T-cell memory formation after mild COVID-19. Study observations and caveats: Cross-reactive memory appears to have joined, as suggested by some responding clones showing up in pre-infection memory.

The CDR3 runs 17 residues. Trimming took 4 bases from V and 1 from J; bases not matched to a gene: 4. The germline V gene has CDR1 SGHNT and CDR2 YYREEE (reference sequence). A single record per CDR3 protein comes from TCRdb applying MiXCR to the 5' RACE reads. Found here are roughly 310,000 distinct CDR3 sequences, about a sixth of them singletons; the top ten hold roughly 23%. This TCR came from a man aged 18-30 years who had mild COVID-19 (a few samples of this study predate the infection). Cell type and time point are not known. The sample consisted of PBMCs or a T cell subset sorted from them (not recorded which). The V call is TRBV5-4, the J call TRBJ2-5; 16 nucleotides line up with TRBD2. In nucleotides, the CDR3 is TGTGCCAGCAGCCCCGGGACTAGCGGGGGGGCCCAAGAGACCCAGTACTTC. Translated, it gives CASSPGTSGGAQETQYF. Complete variable domain (other parts from reference TRBV5-4 and TRBJ2-5): ETGVTQSPTHLIKTRGQQVTLRCSSQSGHNTVSWYQQALGQGPQFIFQYYREEENGRGNFPPRFSGLQFPNYSSELNVNALELDDSALYLCASSPGTSGGAQETQYFGPGTRLLVL.